Listed below are T cell receptor beta chains from one sample, sequenced in a study of cytomegalovirus exposure and HLA in healthy donors. Profiled with immunoSEQ multiplex PCR; TCRdb holds only in-frame clones, not every one. The repertoire includes about 140,000 clones, 80% of them detected once, and 2% to 2.5% sits in the top ten. Sample: PBMCs. These TCRs come from a young man in good health and CMV-seronegative. The CDR3 runs from the conserved cysteine through the conserved F or W. D genes are given only for firm matches. Rows give clone size only sometimes, using once, few, many, or a class for an expanded clone.

CDR3 | DNA | size | V | D | J
CASRTGKNNEQFF | TGTGCCAGTAGGACCGGGAAGAACAATGAGCAGTTCTTC | NA | TRBV19 | NA | TRBJ2-1
CASSQGTSQGTGELFF | TGCGCCAGCAGCCAAGGGACTAGTCAAGGTACCGGGGAGCTGTTTTTT | NA | TRBV5-1 | TRBD2 | TRBJ2-2
CASSEGATDTQYF | TGCGCCAGCAGTGAAGGGGCCACAGATACGCAGTATTTT | NA | TRBV10-1 | NA | TRBJ2-3
CASSPEGTGNYEQYF | TGTGCCAGCTCACCAGAAGGGACAGGGAACTACGAGCAGTACTTC | NA | TRBV18 | TRBD1 | TRBJ2-7
CASSAGTSGSTDTQYF | TGCGCCAGCAGCGCCGGGACTAGCGGAAGCACAGATACGCAGTATTTT | NA | TRBV5-1 | TRBD2 | TRBJ2-3
CASSSDRVFADTQYF | TGTGCCAGCAGTTCGGACAGGGTTTTCGCCGATACGCAGTATTTT | once | TRBV5-6 | TRBD1 | TRBJ2-3
CAWSAGSNQPQHF | TGTGCCTGGAGTGCCGGGAGCAATCAGCCCCAGCATTTT | NA | TRBV30 | NA | TRBJ1-5
CASSYSGAGNQPQHF | TGTGCCAGCAGTTACTCGGGGGCGGGCAATCAGCCCCAGCATTTT | NA | TRBV6-6 | NA | TRBJ1-5
CASSTSWRGPTEAFF | TGTGCCAGCAGCACCTCGTGGAGGGGGCCTACTGAAGCTTTCTTT | NA | TRBV5-6 | TRBD1 | TRBJ1-1
CASSLMGQGFSTEAFF | TGTGCCAGCAGCTTAATGGGACAGGGGTTTAGCACTGAAGCTTTCTTT | NA | TRBV7-9 | TRBD1 | TRBJ1-1
CASQTPGRADTGELFF | TGCGCCAGCCAGACCCCAGGGAGGGCGGACACCGGGGAGCTGTTTTTT | NA | TRBV10-2 | TRBD2 | TRBJ2-2
CASTHQQGNEKLFF | TGTGCCAGCACTCACCAACAGGGAAATGAAAAACTGTTTTTT | NA | TRBV28 | NA | TRBJ1-4
CASSAGNTGELFF | TGTGCCAGCAGTGCAGGGAACACCGGGGAGCTGTTTTTT | few | TRBV6-4 | NA | TRBJ2-2
CASSLEWSGGGGYTF | TGTGCCAGCAGCTTGGAATGGTCAGGGGGAGGTGGCTACACCTTC | few | TRBV5-4 | TRBD1 | TRBJ1-2
CASSPGTGRGYTF | TGTGCCAGTAGTCCCGGGACAGGAAGGGGCTACACCTTC | NA | TRBV19 | TRBD1 | TRBJ1-2
CASIPDRGKNIQYF | TGTGCCAGCATCCCGGACAGGGGCAAAAACATTCAGTACTTC | once | TRBV2 | TRBD1 | TRBJ2-4
CASSSSGTGGGEQFF | TGTGCCAGCAGTTCATCCGGGACAGGGGGCGGTGAGCAGTTCTTC | NA | TRBV2 | TRBD1 | TRBJ2-1
CASSRTGATNEKLFF | TGTGCCAGCAGTCGAACAGGGGCAACTAATGAAAAACTGTTTTTT | NA | TRBV27 | TRBD1 | TRBJ1-4
CASSYSDRPPYEQYF | TGTGCCAGCAGTTACTCCGACAGGCCGCCCTACGAGCAGTACTTC | few | TRBV6-5 | NA | TRBJ2-7
CASSRTKDDEGGYTF | TGCGCCAGCAGTCGAACCAAGGACGACGAGGGTGGCTACACCTTC | NA | TRBV23-1 | NA | TRBJ1-2
CASRPPGLAGRVNEQFF | TGTGCCAGCAGACCTCCGGGACTAGCGGGACGGGTCAATGAGCAGTTCTTC | NA | TRBV28 | TRBD2 | TRBJ2-1
CASSLTTGGNEQFF | TGTGCCAGCAGCCTGACGACAGGGGGCAATGAGCAGTTCTTC | NA | TRBV11-3 | TRBD1 | TRBJ2-1
CASSPTQGLNYGYTF | TGTGCCAGCAGTCCGACACAGGGTCTTAACTATGGCTACACCTTC | NA | TRBV28 | NA | TRBJ1-2
CASSNPSSRRSYEQYF | TGTGCCAGCAGTAACCCCTCCTCTAGGAGGTCCTACGAGCAGTACTTC | NA | TRBV28 | NA | TRBJ2-7
CSALYRGSYNEQFF | TGCAGCGCCCTCTACAGGGGGTCCTACAATGAGCAGTTCTTC | NA | TRBV29-1 | TRBD1 | TRBJ2-1
CASTWTGGVYGYTF | TGTGCCAGCACCTGGACAGGGGGCGTCTATGGCTACACCTTC | NA | TRBV28 | TRBD1 | TRBJ1-2
CASSKGTGASGQPQHF | TGTGCCAGCAGCAAAGGCACAGGGGCCAGCGGTCAGCCCCAGCATTTT | NA | TRBV21-1 | NA | TRBJ1-5